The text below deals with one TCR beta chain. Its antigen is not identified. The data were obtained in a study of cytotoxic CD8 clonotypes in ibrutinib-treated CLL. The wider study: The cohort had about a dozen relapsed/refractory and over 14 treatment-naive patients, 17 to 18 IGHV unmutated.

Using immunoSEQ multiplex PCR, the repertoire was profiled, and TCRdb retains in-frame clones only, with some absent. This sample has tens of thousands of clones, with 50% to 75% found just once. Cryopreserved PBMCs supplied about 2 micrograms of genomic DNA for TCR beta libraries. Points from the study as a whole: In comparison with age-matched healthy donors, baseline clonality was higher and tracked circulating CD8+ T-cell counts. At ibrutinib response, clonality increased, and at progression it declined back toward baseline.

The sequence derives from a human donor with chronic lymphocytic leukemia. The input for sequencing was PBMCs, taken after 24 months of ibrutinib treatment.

The CDR3 DNA sequence: TGTGCCAGCAGCTTGGCCAACAGGGACTACGAGCAGTACTTC. Protein: CASSLANRDYEQYF. The chain recombines TRBV5-4 with TRBJ2-7; a possible D gene is TRBD1 (6 bases). Trimming left V 0 bases short and J 3 bases short, with 10 bases between. The germline CDR1 and CDR2 sequences are SGHNT and YYREEE (reference sequence). This CDR3 has 14 amino acids. The variable domain in full, with the rest retrieved from reference TRBV5-4 and TRBJ2-7, is ETGVTQSPTHLIKTRGQQVTLRCSSQSGHNTVSWYQQALGQGPQFIFQYYREEENGRGNFPPRFSGLQFPNYSSELNVNALELDDSALYLCASSLANRDYEQYFGPGTRLTVT.